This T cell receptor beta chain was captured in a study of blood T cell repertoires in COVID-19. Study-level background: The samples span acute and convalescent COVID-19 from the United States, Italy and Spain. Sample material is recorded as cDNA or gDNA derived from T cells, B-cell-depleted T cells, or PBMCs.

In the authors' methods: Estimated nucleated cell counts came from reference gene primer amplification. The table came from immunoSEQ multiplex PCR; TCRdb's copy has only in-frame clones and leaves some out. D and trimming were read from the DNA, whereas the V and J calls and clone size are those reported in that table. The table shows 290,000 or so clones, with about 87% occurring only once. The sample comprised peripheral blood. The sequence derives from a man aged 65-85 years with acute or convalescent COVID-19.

The CDR3 region is CASSFGTGIYGYTF. CDR3 in DNA: TGTGCCAGCAGCTTTGGGACAGGGATCTATGGCTACACCTTC. This rearrangement joins TRBV5-8 to TRBJ1-2, with 9 bases aligning to TRBD1. CDR1 is SGHTS, CDR2 YDEGEE, per germline. The trim removed 2 bases at V and 4 bases at J, leaving 3 bases unmatched. The CDR3 runs 14 residues.